These 9 T cell receptor beta chains came from one sample sequenced in a study of T cell clonality in common variable immunodeficiency. Libraries were prepared by immunoSEQ multiplex PCR; TCRdb keeps only in-frame clonotypes and omits some of them. The sample offers about 47,000 clones and no singletons, the top ten holding approximately 0.68%. The sequenced sample was peripheral blood mononuclear cells. Every receptor here comes from a person aged 18 to 75 in good health.

The table lists this clone with many counts. The missing CDR3 end, 3 residues past where the read stops, is filled in from the germline J gene. The chain links TRBV5-3 to TRBJ1-1; perhaps TRBD1 as D (5 bases). TRBV5-3 is labeled an ORF, and its function is uncertain. The CDR3 is 11 residues long. Trimming pared 5 bases from V and 7 bases from J, leaving 9 bases between. The DNA read from the CDR3 is TGTGCCAGAAGTGGGGGGAATGAA. Its translation is CARSGGNE. The whole CDR3 region reads CARSGGNEAFF.

This clone came up many times. The read finishes 3 residues shy of the CDR3 end, and the germline J gene is used to complete it. This chain links TRBV4-1 with TRBJ2-3; no firm D call. This CDR3 is 14 amino acids long. The V gene lost 4 bases and the J gene lost 7 bases, with 15 bases spanning the gap. From germline, CDR1 is MGHRA and CDR2 YSYEKL. The chain's CDR3 is CASSRVAEIYTQYF. The CDR3 DNA, read in part, is TGCGCCAGCAGCCGAGTTGCGGAAATTTATACG.

The sample holds many counts of this clone. The read falls 3 residues short of the CDR3 end, and the missing part is taken from the germline J gene. This chain uses TRBV6-2 or TRBV6-3 with TRBJ2-5; the match to TRBD2 covers 7 bases. This CDR3 has 16 residues. Unmatched junction bases numbered 12, after V lost 8 bases and J lost 0 bases. Germline lookup yields CDR1 MNHEY and CDR2 SVGEGT. The covered CDR3 bases are TGTGCCAGCCAACCAAGCGGGAAACGGTACCAAGAGACC. Translated, it gives CASQPSGKRYQET. The complete CDR3 reads CASQPSGKRYQETQYF.

This clone was seen ten or more times. The CDR3 end falls 3 residues outside the read, so it is completed with the germline J gene. The V call is TRBV28, the J call TRBJ1-3; TRBD1 is a possible D gene (6 bases). The CDR3 is made up of 14 amino acids. CDR1 is MDHEN and CDR2 is SYDVKM in the germline V gene. V was clipped by 10 bases and J by 0 bases, with 13 bases between them. CDR3 region: CATTTGSSGNTIYF. The DNA read from the CDR3 is TGTGCCACCACCACAGGGAGCTCTGGAAACACC.

This clone was detected many times. From the germline J gene comes the end of the CDR3, since the read stops 3 residues before it. The gene calls are TRBV7-2 and TRBJ2-1, with 10 nucleotides matching TRBD2. CDR3 size: 15 residues. Germline V gene data show CDR1 as SGHTA and CDR2 as FQGNSA. The junction had 8 bases not matched to a gene; V was cut back by 5 bases and J by 7 bases. CDR3: CASSTSGGASNEQFF. The CDR3 bases that were read are TGTGCCAGCAGCACAAGCGGGGGGGCCTCAAATGAG. Variable domain in full (rest from reference TRBV7-2 and TRBJ2-1): GAGVSQSPSNKVTEKGKDVELRCDPISGHTALYWYRQSLGQGLEFLIYFQGNSAPDKSGLPSDRFSAERTGGSVSTLTIQRTQQEDSAVYLCASSTSGGASNEQFFGPGTRLTVL.

This clone was seen repeatedly, ten times or more. The read terminates 3 residues before the CDR3 end, so the remaining end is supplied by the germline J gene. This chain connects TRBV27 to TRBJ2-3; D remains ambiguous. The length of the CDR3 is 14 residues. Between the trimmed V and J ends, which lost 3 bases and 2 bases, there was a span of 9 bases. Germline V gives CDR1 MNHEY, CDR2 SMNVEV (reference sequence). The sequenced part of the CDR3 DNA is TGTGCCAGCAGTTTCAATCCCTACACAGATACG. Its translation is CASSFNPYTDT. The whole CDR3 sequence reads CASSFNPYTDTQYF.

This clone was found many times. The read finishes 3 residues shy of the CDR3 end, and the germline J gene is used to complete it. This chain connects TRBV7-2 to TRBJ2-2; a possible D gene is TRBD2 (6 bases). CDR1 and CDR2 (germline): SGHTA, FQGNSA. The CDR3 is 15 residues long. V gave up 6 bases and J gave up 4 bases, with 15 bases separating them. The CDR3 DNA, read in part, is TGTGCCAGCAGGACCAGATTGGGGGGCACCGGGGAG. It translates to CASRTRLGGTGE. The whole CDR3 is CASRTRLGGTGELFF. Supplemented by reference TRBV7-2 and TRBJ2-2, the full variable domain reads GAGVSQSPSNKVTEKGKDVELRCDPISGHTALYWYRQSLGQGLEFLIYFQGNSAPDKSGLPSDRFSAERTGGSVSTLTIQRTQQEDSAVYLCASRTRLGGTGELFFGEGSRLTVL.

This clone has at least ten counts. The junction and the germline gene differ at one end; a read error may be behind it. Read sequence stops 3 residues before the CDR3 end, and the germline J gene provides the missing end. This chain links TRBV7-7 with TRBJ1-5; TRBD1 might be the D (5 bases). This CDR3 spans 15 amino acids. Germline V gene lookup returns CDR1 SSHAT and CDR2 FNYEAQ (reference sequence). CDR3 bases read: TGTGCTAGCAACGCTGGTCTTTGGGGCGAACGGCCC. Encoded protein: CASNAGLWGERP. The whole CDR3 reads CASNAGLWGERPQHF.

In this sample, this clone turned up many times. The CDR3 extends 3 residues past the end of the read, so its final part is completed from the germline J gene. The gene calls are TRBV6-2 or TRBV6-3 and TRBJ1-1; 7 bases line up with TRBD1. Germline V gene lookup returns CDR1 MNHEY and CDR2 SVGEGT. Germline trimming cut 6 bases from V and 4 bases from J; bases unmatched to any gene: 8. This CDR3 spans 14 amino acids. The covered CDR3 bases are TGTGCCAGCAGCACTGACAGGGTAGTCACTGAA. It yields the protein CASSTDRVVTE. The whole CDR3 protein reads CASSTDRVVTEAFF.